The 30 T cell receptor beta chains reported below all come from one sample, sequenced in a study of radiotherapy plus CTLA-4 blockade in lung cancer. The repertoire was sequenced with immunoSEQ multiplex PCR; TCRdb's copy has only in-frame clones and lacks some. Among more than 40,000 clones listed, roughly two thirds were seen once. The sample was peripheral blood, taken from a patient treated with radiotherapy plus ipilimumab. The receptor set was obtained from a human donor with non-small cell lung cancer who had a partial response to radiotherapy plus ipilimumab.

This clone was seen only once. The J gene is TRBJ2-2, the V gene TRBV23-1; the match to TRBD1 covers 9 bases. TRBV23-1 is flagged as an ORF with uncertain function. The junction had 4 bases not matched to a gene; V was cut back by 6 bases and J by 2 bases. The CDR3 has 15 residues. The CDR3: CASSRTGVNTGELFF. In nucleotides, the CDR3 is TGCGCCAGCAGCCGGACAGGGGTTAACACCGGGGAGCTGTTTTTT.

The J gene is TRBJ1-2, the V gene TRBV6-5; TRBD1 aligns across 10 bases. The CDR3 is 16 amino acids. J was trimmed by 6 bases and V by 4 bases; bases with no gene match: 11. Germline CDR1 is MNHEY and CDR2 is SVGAGI. DNA for the CDR3: TGTGCCAGCAGTTCCGGACCCCGGACAGGGGGAAATGGCTACACCTTC. It codes for CASSSGPRTGGNGYTF.

Concerning this clone itself: Other DNA sequences in the same sample also yield this CDR3. V and J are TRBV6-4 and TRBJ2-1; TRBD2 agrees at 7 bases. With V trimmed by 3 bases and J by 0 bases, 2 bases remained unmatched. The germline V gene has CDR1 MRHNA and CDR2 SNTAGT. The CDR3 contains 15 residues. CDR3 loop: CASSDTGGSYNEQFF. CDR3 coding DNA: TGTGCCAGCAGTGATACGGGAGGCTCCTACAATGAGCAGTTCTTC.

This chain uses TRBV19 with TRBJ2-1; 7 bases are shared with TRBD2. V lost 7 bases, J lost 1 base, and 7 bases stayed unmatched. The CDR3 totals 15 residues. The germline V gene encodes CDR1 LNHDA and CDR2 SQIVND (reference sequence). CDR3 bases: TGTGCCAGTACGGGGAGGGCTATTTCCTACAATGAGCAGTTCTTC. This encodes CASTGRAISYNEQFF.

The CDR3 DNA follows: TGCGCCAGCAGCCATGGTGCCAGCGGGGGGCCTGGGGCCAACGTCCTGACTTTC. This translates into CASSHGASGGPGANVLTF. The chain carries TRBV4-3 and TRBJ2-6; 9 nucleotides agree with TRBD2. The CDR3 runs to 18 residues. With 3 bases clipped from V and 2 bases from J, the junction kept 8 bases outside the gene matches. CDR1 LGHNA and CDR2 YSLEER come from the germline V gene.

This chain links TRBV9 with TRBJ2-7; D unclear. Germline V lookup: CDR1 SGDLS, CDR2 YYNGEE. Trimming stripped 0 bases from V and 2 bases from J, with 12 bases between. The CDR3 is 15 residues long. The CDR3 region has the DNA TGTGCCAGCAGCGTAGGCGCTAGTGGAGCCTACGAGCAGTACTTC. Amino acid sequence: CASSVGASGAYEQYF.

The chain combines TRBV5-8 with TRBJ2-7; D unresolved. Trimming removed 3 bases at V and 7 bases at J, with 11 bases between. CDR1 SGHTS and CDR2 YDEGEE come from the germline V gene. This CDR3 spans 12 amino acids. The CDR3 sequence is CASSSTAWEQYF. The CDR3 DNA is TGTGCCAGCAGCTCCACCGCGTGGGAGCAGTACTTC.

This clone was observed at least ten times. The chain has TRBV27 and TRBJ2-7; possibly TRBD2 for D (5 bases). This CDR3 has 12 amino acids. Trimming pared 7 bases from V and 2 bases from J, leaving 9 bases between. Germline V gives CDR1 MNHEY, CDR2 SMNVEV (reference sequence). CDR3 protein: CASTALAYEQYF. CDR3 DNA: TGTGCCAGCACGGCACTAGCCTACGAGCAGTACTTC.

This CDR3 reads CASSRSTRTDTQYF. DNA for the CDR3: TGTGCCAGCAGCCGATCGACTCGCACAGATACGCAGTATTTT. The rearrangement uses TRBV6-5 and TRBJ2-3; D remains ambiguous. This CDR3 region has 14 residues. Germline assignment: CDR1 MNHEY and CDR2 SVGAGI. V shed 6 bases and J shed 1 base, with 11 bases lying between them.

The V and J genes are TRBV5-1 and TRBJ2-2; TRBD1 matches at 9 bases. Trimming cost V 4 bases and J 5 bases; bases outside gene matches: 6. CDR1 and CDR2 (germline): SGHRS, YFSETQ. The CDR3 runs 15 residues. The CDR3 sequence: CASSATGGETGELFF. CDR3 bases: TGCGCCAGCAGCGCCACAGGGGGCGAGACCGGGGAGCTGTTTTTT.

The chain employs TRBV5-1 and TRBJ2-7, with D possibly matching TRBD1 (6 bases). The germline CDR1 and CDR2 sequences are SGHRS and YFSETQ. The CDR3 totals 13 residues. V lost 0 bases and J 12 bases, leaving 16 bases between the germline ends. CDR3 in amino acids: CASSLGGSGVWYF. CDR3 DNA sequence: TGCGCCAGCAGCTTGGGAGGGTCAGGGGTTTGGTACTTC.

The chain links TRBV11-2 to TRBJ2-5, with 7 bases fitting TRBD1. Trimming at V came to 0 bases and at J to 4 bases, leaving 11 bases not matched to a gene. The length of the CDR3 is 17 residues. Germline CDR1 is SGHAT and CDR2 is FQNNGV. CDR3 region: CASSLDLVTAGGETQYF. The CDR3 nucleotides are TGTGCCAGCAGCTTAGATCTGGTGACAGCAGGGGGAGAGACCCAGTACTTC.

The V call is TRBV5-5, the J call TRBJ2-5; D might be TRBD2 (7 bases). CDR1 SGHKS and CDR2 YYEKEE come from the germline V gene (reference sequence). The CDR3 sequence is 14 residues long. Trimming took 4 bases from V and 3 from J, leaving 13 bases between them. For the CDR3, the DNA is TGTGCCAGCAGCAGGGGGGGATCCGAAGAGACCCAGTACTTC. Protein product: CASSRGGSEETQYF.

This chain connects TRBV15 to TRBJ1-6; D remains ambiguous. Germline CDR1 LNHNV, CDR2 YYDKDF (reference sequence). CDR3 length equals 14 residues. V gave up 4 bases and J gave up 14 bases, with 18 bases separating them. The CDR3 here is CATSTETRLRSLHF. CDR3 nucleotide sequence: TGTGCCACCAGCACTGAGACACGGTTGCGATCCCTCCACTTT.

The sample holds many counts of this clone. The genes are TRBV14 and TRBJ2-1; TRBD2 matches at 9 bases. The CDR3 length is 15 residues. The V gene's germline CDR1 is SGHDN and CDR2 FVKESK. Trimming removed 7 bases from V and 5 bases from J; junction bases left unmatched: 9. CDR3 residues: CASTLTSGANNEQFF. CDR3 DNA sequence: TGTGCCAGCACCCTGACTAGCGGAGCTAACAATGAGCAGTTCTTC.

This chain joins TRBV9 and TRBJ2-7; 10 bases align to TRBD1. From germline, CDR1 is SGDLS and CDR2 YYNGEE. The CDR3 covers 14 residues. Trimming at V came to 6 bases and at J to 7 bases, leaving 10 bases not matched to a gene. The CDR3 DNA is TGTGCCAGCACTCCCACCGACAGGGGGCGGGAGCAGTACTTC. Its protein product is CASTPTDRGREQYF.

The CDR3 nucleotides read TGTGCCAGCAGTAAGGAGTTAGGACAGGGCTATGGCTACACCTTC. The encoded protein is CASSKELGQGYGYTF. The genes are TRBV2 and TRBJ1-2; 8 nucleotides line up with TRBD1. CDR1 and CDR2 from the germline V gene are SNHLY and FYNNEI. V was pared by 5 bases and J by 4 bases, with 9 bases of the junction left unmatched. This CDR3 region has 15 residues. Together with reference TRBV2 and TRBJ1-2, the CDR3 gives the full variable domain: EPEVTQTPSHQVTQMGQEVILRCVPISNHLYFYWYRQILGQKVEFLVSFYNNEISEKSEIFDDQFSVERPDGSNFTLKIRSTKLEDSAMYFCASSKELGQGYGYTFGSGTRLTVV.

The chain carries TRBV7-3 and TRBJ2-1; 7 nucleotides line up with TRBD2. Germline V gene lookup returns CDR1 SGHTA and CDR2 FQGTGA. The length of the CDR3 is 13 residues. Trimming took 0 bases from V and 9 from J; bases not matched to a gene: 2. DNA for the CDR3: TGTGCCAGCAGCTTAACGGGAGGGCGTGAGCAGTTCTTC. It specifies CASSLTGGREQFF.

The chain combines TRBV9 with TRBJ1-1; TRBD1 is a possible D gene (6 bases). V lost 5 bases and J lost 6, with 17 bases in between. The CDR3 extends over 14 amino acids. Germline CDR1 and CDR2: SGDLS and YYNGEE. The CDR3 DNA reads TGTGCCAGCAGTAGGGAGGGGGGGCTGGCTGAAGCTTTCTTT. Encoded protein: CASSREGGLAEAFF.

This chain links TRBV2 with TRBJ2-2; 11 nucleotides agree with TRBD2. The CDR3 covers 17 residues. Trimming took 6 bases from V and 1 from J; bases not matched to a gene: 7. CDR1 SNHLY and CDR2 FYNNEI come from the germline V gene. The CDR3: CASRGGSGGVNTGELFF. CDR3 coding DNA: TGTGCCAGCAGGGGGGGTAGCGGGGGGGTGAACACCGGGGAGCTGTTTTTT.

The chain employs TRBV6-5 and TRBJ1-6; the match to TRBD1 covers 8 bases. CDR3 length equals 15 residues. The germline V gene has CDR1 MNHEY and CDR2 SVGAGI. The J segment lost 10 bases and the V segment lost 8 bases, leaving 13 bases of the junction unmatched. CDR3 sequence (DNA): TGTGCCAGCTCCGAAGGCAGGGGGCTTCCGTCACCCCTCCACTTT. It translates to CASSEGRGLPSPLHF.

The gene calls are TRBV7-9 and TRBJ2-1; D perhaps matches TRBD1 (6 bases). V was shortened by 3 bases and J by 9 bases, with 9 bases between the two germline ends. CDR1 is SEHNR and CDR2 is FQNEAQ in the germline V gene (reference sequence). The CDR3 loop spans 12 amino acids. The chain's CDR3 is CASSLGAGEQFF. Here the CDR3 DNA reads TGTGCCAGCAGCTTGGGGGCTGGTGAGCAGTTCTTC.

This clone is medium-sized in the sample. The chain's CDR3 is CASSQTSGGSNEQFF. CDR3 in DNA: TGTGCCAGCAGCCAAACGAGCGGGGGGAGTAATGAGCAGTTCTTC. The V gene is TRBV14, the J gene TRBJ2-1; TRBD2 aligns across 9 bases. This CDR3 spans 15 amino acids. CDR1 SGHDN and CDR2 FVKESK come from the germline V gene. Germline trimming cut 2 bases from V and 7 bases from J; bases unmatched to any gene: 6.

In the case of this clone: Mismatch with germline at one junction end may stem from a read error. The J gene is TRBJ2-3, the V gene TRBV4-1; 7 nucleotides line up with TRBD2. This CDR3 spans 15 amino acids. CDR1 MGHRA and CDR2 YSYEKL come from the germline V gene. The chain's CDR3 is CASSQDGGTPDTQYF. The CDR3, as DNA: TGTGCCAGCAGCCAAGACGGGGGGACCCCAGATACGCAGTATTTT.

V gene TRBV6-6 combines with J gene TRBJ1-2, with D maybe TRBD1 (5 bases). Germline assignment: CDR1 MNHNY and CDR2 SVGAGI (reference sequence). CDR3 length: 14 residues. V lost 6 bases to trimming and J lost 7 bases, with 18 bases between them. Written as DNA, the CDR3 is TGTGCCAGCAGCCACGGGGGAACTATGTCTGGCTACACCTTC. Protein product: CASSHGGTMSGYTF.

J is TRBJ1-4 and V is TRBV4-1; perhaps TRBD1 as D (6 bases). Trimming cost V 3 bases and J 8 bases, with 13 bases left between them. Germline-derived CDR1 and CDR2 are MGHRA and YSYEKL. This CDR3 is 14 amino acids long. The CDR3 reads CASSHPQGLEKLFF. DNA of the CDR3: TGCGCCAGCAGCCACCCACAGGGTCTCGAAAAACTGTTTTTT.

The chain joins TRBV6-5 to TRBJ2-7, with D unclear. The CDR3 is made up of 14 amino acids. Trimming left V 0 bases short and J 7 bases short, with 13 bases between. CDR1 is MNHEY and CDR2 is SVGAGI in the germline V gene. The CDR3 sequence: CASSYSNNQAEQYF. DNA of the CDR3: TGTGCCAGCAGTTACTCGAATAACCAGGCGGAGCAGTACTTC.

The chain has TRBV27 and TRBJ2-2; 7 bases are shared with TRBD1. This CDR3 has 16 amino acids. The germline V gene has CDR1 MNHEY and CDR2 SMNVEV (reference sequence). V lost 2 bases and J lost 2; bases outside the gene matches: 5. The CDR3 DNA sequence: TGTGCCAGCAGTTTAACCGGGACAGTCAACACCGGGGAGCTGTTTTTT. Protein sequence: CASSLTGTVNTGELFF.

The V gene is TRBV7-9, the J gene TRBJ2-2, with 14 positions matching TRBD2. The CDR3 covers 15 residues. Germline-derived CDR1 and CDR2 are SEHNR and FQNEAQ (reference sequence). Losses at the gene ends were 7 bases for V and 7 bases for J; bases not matched to a gene: 5. The CDR3 DNA reads TGTGCCAGCAACCGACTAGCGGGGGGGCTCGGGGAGCTGTTTTTT. It translates to CASNRLAGGLGELFF.

This clone was observed a few times. The CDR3 loop is CASSQNQGAVYGYTF. The CDR3 DNA reads as TGTGCCAGCAGCCAGAACCAGGGGGCCGTCTATGGCTACACCTTC. The V call is TRBV6-6, the J call TRBJ1-2, with 8 bases fitting TRBD1. CDR3 length: 15 residues. CDR1 is MNHNY, CDR2 SVGAGI, per germline (reference sequence). The V segment lost 6 bases and the J segment 4 bases; nucleotides outside the gene matches: 10.